A selection of T cell receptor beta chains follows, all from one sample in a study of cytomegalovirus exposure and HLA in healthy donors. This table comes from immunoSEQ multiplex PCR, and its TCRdb copy is limited to in-frame clones, with some not included. The sample consists of fewer than 200,000 clones, roughly 80% of them appearing once. Sequencing was done on a sample of PBMCs. The receptors shown here come from a woman aged 45-60 years in good health and CMV-seronegative. The CDR3 runs from the conserved cysteine through the conserved F or W. Fields, in order: V gene, D gene, clone size, J gene, CDR3 DNA, CDR3 protein. A D gene is named only where the DNA matches it firmly. The listing skips clone size in some rows; elsewhere it reads once, few, many or a size class.

TRBV28	.	once	TRBJ2-5	TGTGCCAGCAGCCTCTTCCGAGAGACCCAGTACTTC	CASSLFRETQYF
TRBV15	TRBD1	.	TRBJ1-5	TGTGCCGCCAGCTCCCGACAGGGCGGCAATCAGCCCCAGCATTTT	CAASSRQGGNQPQHF
TRBV5-1	.	once	TRBJ1-5	TGCGCCAGCAGCTTGTTATCAGGCCAGCCCCAGCATTTT	CASSLLSGQPQHF
TRBV6-1	TRBD1	.	TRBJ1-5	TGTGCCAGCAGTGTCAGGGGGGTGGGCAATCAGCCCCAGCATTTT	CASSVRGVGNQPQHF
TRBV6-5	.	.	TRBJ2-7	TGTGCCAGCAGGCGACAGGGAGGCTCCTACGAGCAGTACTTC	CASRRQGGSYEQYF
TRBV28	.	.	TRBJ1-6	TGTGCCAGCAGGATTGGGGGGGGGACTATTAATTCACCCCTCCACTTT	CASRIGGGTINSPLHF
TRBV28	.	.	TRBJ1-2	TGTGCCAGCAGTTTCTTTGAGAACTATGGCTACACCTTC	CASSFFENYGYTF
TRBV6-6	.	.	TRBJ2-5	TGTGCCAGCAGTTGGGGGAGGTACCAAGAGGCCCAGTACTTC	CASSWGRYQEAQYF
TRBV7-3	.	.	TRBJ2-1	TGTGCCAGCAGCCACGACACTTTCGCTGAGCAGTTCTTC	CASSHDTFAEQFF
TRBV18	.	.	TRBJ1-6	TGTGCCAGCTCACCGGGTTGGACAGAGTCATCACCCCTCCACTTT	CASSPGWTESSPLHF
TRBV5-6	.	.	TRBJ2-7	TGTGCCAGCAGCCCCGTCGGACAGAGCTACGAGCAGTACTTC	CASSPVGQSYEQYF
TRBV2	TRBD2	.	TRBJ2-7	TGTGCCAGCGGACTGCGGGAGGACTACGAGCAGTACTTC	CASGLREDYEQYF
TRBV7-2	.	.	TRBJ1-1	TGTGCCAGCAATCTACAGGGTGGGACTGAAGCTTTCTTT	CASNLQGGTEAFF
TRBV14	.	.	TRBJ2-1	TGTGCCAGCAGCCATAACAATGAGCAGTTCTTC	CASSHNNEQFF
TRBV30	.	.	TRBJ2-3	TGTGCCTGGAGTGTACCCCGGGACTTCAACCGGGGGGATACGCAGTATTTT	CAWSVPRDFNRGDTQYF
TRBV19	TRBD1	.	TRBJ2-4	TGTGCCAGTAGTTTCGACGGACAGGGATTAGCCAAAAACATTCAGTACTTC	CASSFDGQGLAKNIQYF
TRBV4-2	.	.	TRBJ1-3	TGTGCCAGCAGCCAAGTCAGCGGGTCAGGAAACACCATATATTTT	CASSQVSGSGNTIYF
TRBV28	TRBD1	.	TRBJ2-7	TGTGCCAGCAGTCACACCGGGACAGTGGATGAAGAGCAGTACTTC	CASSHTGTVDEEQYF
TRBV27	TRBD2	.	TRBJ2-7	TGTGCCAGCAGTGAGACTAGCGGGGGCCGCGAGCAGTACTTC	CASSETSGGREQYF
TRBV11-2	TRBD1	.	TRBJ2-7	TGTGCCAGCAGCTTAGCGGTGGTGACAGGGTACTACGAGCAGTACTTC	CASSLAVVTGYYEQYF
TRBV21-1	.	few	TRBJ1-5	TGTGCCAGCAGCGTACAGGGTGAGGGTCAGCCCCAGCATTTT	CASSVQGEGQPQHF
TRBV9	TRBD1	few	TRBJ2-1	TGTGCCAGCAGCTCCGCCGGGACAGGGGACCCCTACAATGAGCAGTTCTTC	CASSSAGTGDPYNEQFF
TRBV7-3	.	.	TRBJ2-7	TGTGCCAGCAGCACCCTTGGGAGTTACTACGAGCAGTACTTC	CASSTLGSYYEQYF
TRBV4-3	TRBD2	.	TRBJ2-4	TGCGCCAGCAGCCAATCTAGCGGGGGGAACCTAGCCAAAAACATTCAGTACTTC	CASSQSSGGNLAKNIQYF
TRBV19	TRBD2	.	TRBJ2-3	TGTGCCAGTAGTCCGCGGACTAGCGGGGGGGCAGATACGCAGTATTTT	CASSPRTSGGADTQYF
TRBV28	.	.	TRBJ1-1	TGTGCCAGCACCCGACGACAGACTGAAGCTTTCTTT	CASTRRQTEAFF
TRBV25-1	TRBD1	.	TRBJ1-4	TGTGCCAGCAGCGAAGGGGACAGGAGGCGCGAAAAACTGTTTTTT	CASSEGDRRREKLFF
TRBV27	TRBD1	.	TRBJ2-7	TGTGCCAGCAGCACCCAGGGGGCCCCCGGCGAGCAGTACTTC	CASSTQGAPGEQYF